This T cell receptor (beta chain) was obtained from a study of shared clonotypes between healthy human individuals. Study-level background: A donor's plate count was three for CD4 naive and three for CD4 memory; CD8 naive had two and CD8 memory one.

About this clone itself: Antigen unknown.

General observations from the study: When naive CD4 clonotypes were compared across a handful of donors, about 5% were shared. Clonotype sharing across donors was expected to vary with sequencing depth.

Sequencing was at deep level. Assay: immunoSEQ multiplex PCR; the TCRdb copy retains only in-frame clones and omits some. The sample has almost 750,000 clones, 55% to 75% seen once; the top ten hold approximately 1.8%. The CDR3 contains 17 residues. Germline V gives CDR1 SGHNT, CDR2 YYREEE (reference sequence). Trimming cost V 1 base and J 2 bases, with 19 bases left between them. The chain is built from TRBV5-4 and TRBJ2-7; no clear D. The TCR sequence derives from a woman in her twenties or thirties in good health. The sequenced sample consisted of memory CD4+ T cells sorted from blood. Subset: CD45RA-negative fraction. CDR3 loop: CASSLYPSGLMAYEQYF. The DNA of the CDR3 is TGTGCCAGCAGCTTGTACCCTAGTGGCTTGATGGCCTACGAGCAGTACTTC.